This T cell receptor (beta chain) was sequenced during a study of T-cell memory formation after mild COVID-19. Findings of the study overall: Clones that got smaller from day 15 to 85 had even CD4/CD8, while clones growing later tipped toward CD4+. CD4+ clones that contracted lay mainly in CM and EM; CD8+ ones lay in EMRA. In pre-infection memory, a portion of responding clones appeared, which suggested that cross-reactive memory joined.

The CDR3 sequence is 13 residues long. Germline V CDR1 and CDR2: DFQATT, SNEGSKA (reference sequence). The V gene lost 5 bases and the J gene lost 5 bases, with 15 bases spanning the gap. 5'RACE, which relied on constant-segment primers, yielded TCR alpha and TCR beta cDNA libraries carrying sample barcodes and UMIs. TCRdb re-called the 5' RACE reads through MiXCR, storing one row per CDR3 protein. The table shows under 250,000 distinct CDR3 sequences, with roughly 10% occurring only once. To note about this clonotype: Its specificity is not known.

This clonotype originated in a man between 18 and 35 years old who had mild COVID-19 (a few samples of this study predate the infection). Cell type and time point are not known. The sequenced sample was PBMCs or a T cell subset sorted from them (not recorded which). The chain recombines TRBV20-1 with TRBJ2-5; perhaps TRBD2 as D (6 bases). CDR3 coding DNA: TGCAGTGCTGCGAACTCGGGGGTGGAGACCCAGTACTTC. This sequence encodes CSAANSGVETQYF.